The TCR beta chain under discussion was sequenced for a study of vaccination and CD4 T cells after COVID-19 (dated by TCRdb to between 2021 and 2022). Describing the broader study: Convalescent patients had a positive SARS-CoV-2 result on nasal swab PCR, and of these patients, under ten had mild disease and one had severe disease. The convalescent cohort comprised six males and four females, including two Hispanic individuals, seven Caucasians, two Asians and one multiracial person. The spike-specific CD4+ TCR repertoire was compared before and after mRNA vaccination in approximately ten COVID-19 convalescent patients and a few infection-naive healthy vaccine recipients. Overlapping spike peptide pools from SARS-CoV-2 and from the common cold coronaviruses HCoV-NL63, HCoV-OC43 and HCoV-229E were used as culture stimuli. Post-vaccine blood samples were collected a median of around 10 weeks after the second vaccine dose, ranging from roughly 12 to 241 days. Participants received two doses of either the Pfizer-BioNTech BNT162b2 vaccine (n=8) or the Moderna mRNA-1273 vaccine (n=2). Post-COVID blood samples were collected from convalescent patients a median of about 92 days after diagnosis, with a range of about 35 to 170 days. Control cultures used a CEFX viral epitope pool as positive control, an HIV-1 Nef peptide pool as negative control, or no peptide. The full study reports these points: In convalescent patients, a median roughly 86% of post-vaccine SARS-CoV-2-reactive clones were detected only after vaccination, suggesting vaccine-specific priming. The median count of SARS-CoV-2-reactive clonotypes went up from 21 after infection to some 38 after vaccination, although the change was not significant. Only a relatively small number of convalescent patients were included in the study, and early timepoints following natural infection were not analyzed. Of the vaccine-specific clones found in convalescent patients, nearly all (304 of 307) were mono-reactive for SARS-CoV-2 spike instead of being cross-reactive with common cold coronaviruses.

The treatment or condition label for this specimen denotes: approximately 11-day PBMC culture with coronavirus spike peptide pools or control peptides (ViraFEST assay). The ViraFEST assay was used in the study, in which antigen-specific T cells were expanded with peptide pools and expanded clonotypes were subsequently identified by TCR sequencing. The convalescent patients' positive SARS-CoV-2 PCR tests fell between March and December 2020, which was before the Alpha, Beta and Delta variants emerged in the United States. More than 1.5 million PBMCs per well were cultured in IMDM with roughly 5% human AB serum and 9 to 10 IU/ml IL-2, plus 10 ug/ml peptide pools. On days 3 and 7, half of the culture medium was replaced with fresh IL-2-containing medium. After around 11 days of culture, CD4+ T cells were isolated by negative selection using the EasySep CD4+ T cell isolation kit. Ficoll-Paque Plus gradient centrifugation was used to isolate PBMCs from whole blood, and the isolated PBMCs were then either used fresh or cryopreserved at -140C. Culture conditions were generally each tested in triplicate wells.

Library preparation was by PCR. DNA from cultured CD4+ T cells was subjected to TCR sequencing with the Oncomine TCR Beta short-read assay at the Johns Hopkins FTIC core. The QIAamp micro DNA kit was used to extract genomic DNA from the cultured CD4+ T cells. Oncomine TCR Beta libraries from cultured CD4+ T cells were pooled using unique dual indexes and sequenced on an Illumina iSeq 100. In the original analysis: Non-productive sequences were removed, and CDR3s that did not start with C, did not end with F or W, or were shorter than 7 amino acids were discarded. Antigen-specific clonotypes were identified using the MANAFEST web application through comparison of peptide-stimulated wells with reference and other culture wells. For a clone to be called positive, the clone needed an FDR below 0.05, an odds ratio above 5, and a productive frequency above 0.1% in at least two of three replicate wells. A clonotype counted as cross-reactive if it showed significant expansion both in the SARS-CoV-2 spike wells and in at least one common cold coronavirus spike condition. Using R version 3.6.1, CDR3 homology was evaluated through Levenshtein distances (stringdist) along with unrooted phylogenetic trees (ape). TCRdb reworked the public reads: Q25 trimming with fastp, MiXCR clone assembly, productive beta chains retained. Here each entry gathers all rows of one CDR3 protein and keeps the most common genes and DNA. It is TCRdb's table, rather than the study itself, that gives the V and J calls and clone size. Across this sample there are 3,500 to 5,500 distinct CDR3 sequences, with 30% to 40% seen only once. The top ten constitute around 58% of the sample.

A remark on this clonotype: This clone's antigen is unknown. Since the CDR3 does not end with the conserved phenylalanine or tryptophan, this likely comes from a read error.

Compared with germline, V lacks 5 bases and J lacks 8 bases; bases without a gene match: 14. CDR1 and CDR2 were assigned from the germline V gene as SGHVS and FQNEAQ. The CDR3 is 15 amino acids in total, end residues counted. CDR3 DNA only is kept here, 45 bases in frame from base 1. The receptor comes from a human donor who had recovered from COVID-19. Here the chain combines TRBV7-8 and TRBJ1-2; 7 of the junction bases match TRBD1. The input for sequencing was CD4+ T cells from blood, cultured in vitro, taken after SARS-CoV-2 vaccination. The nucleotide sequence reads as follows: TGTGCCAGCAGCCCAGGGGGTCTGGCTGTTTGGGGCTACACCCTC. This translates into CASSPGGLAVWGYTL.